These 15 T cell receptor beta chains originate from one sample sequenced in a study of cytotoxic CD8 clonotypes in ibrutinib-treated CLL. Only in-frame clones appear in the TCRdb table, and some are missing; sequencing was by immunoSEQ multiplex PCR. The sample holds over 14,000 clones, around 67% seen once. Material: PBMCs, obtained before ibrutinib treatment. The origin of the receptors is a human donor with chronic lymphocytic leukemia.

With regard to this clone: Relative to the germline gene, one junction end is altered; a read error may explain this. This sample also contains other DNA sequences that code for the same CDR3. The J gene is TRBJ2-2, the V gene TRBV6-6, with a weak D call TRBD1 (6 bases). This CDR3 contains 14 residues. Per the germline V gene, CDR1 is MNHNY and CDR2 is SVGAGI (reference sequence). The CDR3 is CASRANRVAGELFF. The CDR3 DNA sequence: TGTGCCAGCAGGGCGAACAGGGTAGCCGGAGAGCTGTTTTTT.

This chain uses TRBV30 with TRBJ2-7; D call uncertain. CDR3 size: 12 residues. V was clipped by 5 bases and J by 0 bases, with 8 bases between them. The germline V gene has CDR1 GTSNPN and CDR2 SVGIG (reference sequence). The CDR3: CAWGRASYEQYF. The CDR3 DNA reads TGTGCCTGGGGACGGGCCTCCTACGAGCAGTACTTC.

The rearrangement links TRBV4-1 to TRBJ1-6, with 9 bases identical to TRBD1. Germline V gene lookup returns CDR1 MGHRA and CDR2 YSYEKL. The length of the CDR3 is 16 residues. J lost 10 bases, V lost 3 bases, and 10 bases had no gene match. CDR3 bases: TGCGCCAGCAGCCACCACGGACAGGGGTGGGGCTCACCCCTCCACTTT. Translation: CASSHHGQGWGSPLHF.

The gene calls are TRBV5-1 and TRBJ2-2; D possibly uses TRBD1 or TRBD2 (7 bases each). CDR1 and CDR2 from the germline V gene are SGHRS and YFSETQ. With 0 bases removed from V and 6 bases from J, the gap between germline ends came to 15 bases. The CDR3 consists of 16 residues. The CDR3 here is CASSLGWDSGAGELFF. The CDR3 region has the DNA TGCGCCAGCAGCTTGGGATGGGACAGCGGGGCCGGGGAGCTGTTTTTT.

This sequence joins TRBV7-9 and TRBJ2-7; TRBD1 matches 7 bases. The CDR3 is 14 amino acids. After removal of 4 bases from V and 3 bases from J, the junction contained 6 bases not matched to a gene. The germline gives CDR1 SEHNR, CDR2 FQNEAQ (reference sequence). CDR3 protein: CASSSRGQVYEQYF. The DNA for the CDR3 is TGTGCCAGCAGCTCCCGAGGACAGGTCTACGAGCAGTACTTC.

The CDR3 DNA sequence: TGTGCCCTTAGAGGGGGTTCGTCCTACGAGCAGTACTTC. Translation gives CALRGGSSYEQYF. This sequence joins TRBV14 and TRBJ2-7, with D perhaps matching TRBD1 (6 bases). CDR1 is SGHDN and CDR2 is FVKESK in the germline V gene. V lost 11 bases to trimming and J lost 1 base, with 15 bases between them. This CDR3 is built from 13 residues. Drawing the rest from reference TRBV14 and TRBJ2-7, the complete variable domain is EAGVTQFPSHSVIEKGQTVTLRCDPISGHDNLYWYRRVMGKEIKFLLHFVKESKQDESGMPNNRFLAERTGGTYSTLKVQPAELEDSGVYFCALRGGSSYEQYFGPGTRLTVT.

This rearrangement joins TRBV11-2 to TRBJ1-2; D is uncertain. The CDR3 is 14 amino acids. Per the germline V gene, CDR1 is SGHAT and CDR2 is FQNNGV. V was clipped by 5 bases and J by 4 bases, with 14 bases between them. The CDR3 sequence is CASSPGEPLYGYTF. CDR3 sequence (DNA): TGTGCCAGCAGCCCCGGTGAACCTCTCTATGGCTACACCTTC.

The rearrangement joins TRBV5-1 to TRBJ1-1, with 9 positions matching TRBD1. CDR3 length equals 15 residues. V shed 4 bases and J 4 bases; nucleotides not matched to a gene: 8. Per the germline V gene, CDR1 is SGHRS and CDR2 is YFSETQ. CDR3 sequence: CASSTLQGASTEAFF. CDR3 nucleotides: TGCGCCAGCAGCACCTTACAGGGGGCGTCCACTGAAGCTTTCTTT.

CDR3 protein: CASSDKGYGNTGELFF. In DNA form, the CDR3 reads TGTGCCAGCAGTGATAAGGGTTACGGGAACACCGGGGAGCTGTTTTTT. The rearrangement links TRBV2 to TRBJ2-2; no clear D. Trimming cost V 3 bases and J 1 base, with 12 bases left between them. This CDR3 comprises 16 residues. The V gene's germline CDR1 is SNHLY and CDR2 FYNNEI.

This chain joins TRBV6-4 and TRBJ2-2; either TRBD1 or TRBD2 may fit D (5 bases each). With 0 bases removed from V and 7 bases from J, the gap between germline ends came to 18 bases. The V gene's germline CDR1 is MRHNA and CDR2 SNTAGT. This CDR3 is 17 amino acids long. This CDR3 reads CASSDSQGRPVGGELFF. The CDR3 region has the DNA TGTGCCAGCAGTGACTCCCAGGGACGCCCGGTGGGCGGGGAGCTGTTTTTT.

This chain joins TRBV12-2 and TRBJ2-4; the table names TRBD1, a call not compared with the DNA. TRBV12-2 is tagged as a pseudogene. This CDR3 region has 16 residues. The CDR3 protein is CASRLPPTGSKNIQYF. CDR3 sequence (DNA): TGTGCAAGTCGCTTACCGCCCACAGGTTCCAAAAACATTCAGTACTTC.

In its sample, this clone was seen a few times. The J gene is TRBJ2-6, the V gene TRBV4-3, with D perhaps matching TRBD2 (5 bases). The V gene lost 0 bases and the J gene lost 1 base, with 7 bases spanning the gap. CDR3 length equals 16 residues. The germline V gene has CDR1 LGHNA and CDR2 YSLEER. Here the CDR3 reads CASSQEGGSGANVLTF. Here the CDR3 DNA reads TGCGCCAGCAGCCAAGAAGGCGGGTCTGGGGCCAACGTCCTGACTTTC.

The rearrangement links TRBV7-3 to TRBJ2-2, with D maybe TRBD2 (5 bases). Trimming took 5 bases from V and 8 from J, leaving 9 bases between them. The CDR3 covers 12 residues. Germline V gives CDR1 SGHTA, CDR2 FQGTGA. In DNA, the CDR3 is TGTGCCAGCAGCATCGGGGTGGGGGAGCTGTTTTTT. Its protein is CASSIGVGELFF.

A few counts support this clone. This chain links TRBV19 with TRBJ2-4, with D possibly matching TRBD2 (6 bases). Between the trimmed V and J ends, which lost 3 bases and 8 bases, there was a span of 14 bases. The CDR3 is 14 amino acids. Germline CDR1 is LNHDA and CDR2 is SQIVND (reference sequence). The CDR3 region has the DNA TGTGCCAGTAGTATGGGCAGGTCGGGGGACATTCAGTACTTC. Translated, it gives CASSMGRSGDIQYF.

This clone was found a few times. The chain joins TRBV7-3 to TRBJ2-5; TRBD2 is a possible D gene (6 bases). The CDR3 spans 15 residues. The germline CDR1 and CDR2 sequences are SGHTA and FQGTGA. V was trimmed by 5 bases and J by 1 base, leaving 14 bases between them. DNA for the CDR3: TGTGCCAGCAGCCAAGCGGGTGACACCCAAGAGACCCAGTACTTC. As protein: CASSQAGDTQETQYF.